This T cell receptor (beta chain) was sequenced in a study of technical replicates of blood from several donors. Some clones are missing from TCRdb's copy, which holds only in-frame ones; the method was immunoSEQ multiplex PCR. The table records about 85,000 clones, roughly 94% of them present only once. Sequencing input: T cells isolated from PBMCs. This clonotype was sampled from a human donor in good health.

Here the CDR3 DNA reads TGTGCCAGCGAGCTAGCGGGGGGGCCGGACAATGAGCAGTTCTTC. Protein sequence: CASELAGGPDNEQFF. The rearrangement joins TRBV13 to TRBJ2-1; 12 positions agree with TRBD2. Germline assignment: CDR1 PRHDT and CDR2 FYEKMQ (reference sequence). V shed 8 bases, J shed 5 bases, and the junction held 7 bases outside the gene matches. CDR3 size: 15 residues.